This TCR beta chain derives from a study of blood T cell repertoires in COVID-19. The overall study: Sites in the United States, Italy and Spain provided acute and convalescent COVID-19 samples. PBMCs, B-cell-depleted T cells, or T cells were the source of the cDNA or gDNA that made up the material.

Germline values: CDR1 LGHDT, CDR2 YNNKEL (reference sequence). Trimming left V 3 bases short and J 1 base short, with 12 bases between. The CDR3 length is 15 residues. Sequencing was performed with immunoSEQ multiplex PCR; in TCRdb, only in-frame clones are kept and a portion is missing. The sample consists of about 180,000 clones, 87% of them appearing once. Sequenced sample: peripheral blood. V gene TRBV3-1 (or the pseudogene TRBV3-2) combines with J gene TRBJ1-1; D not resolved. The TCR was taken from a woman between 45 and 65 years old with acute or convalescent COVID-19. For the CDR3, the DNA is TGTGCCAGCAGCCAGACACCCACGGAGAACACTGAAGCTTTCTTT. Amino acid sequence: CASSQTPTENTEAFF.